This entry is about one T cell receptor beta chain. The repertoire was sequenced with immunoSEQ multiplex PCR; TCRdb's copy has only in-frame clones and lacks some. Altogether 200,000 to 300,000 clones are present, over 75% being singletons, with the ten largest covering about 0.7%. These data belong to a study of blood T cell repertoires in COVID-19. Whole-study context: Sites in the United States, Italy and Spain provided acute and convalescent COVID-19 samples. Sample material is recorded as cDNA or gDNA derived from T cells, B-cell-depleted T cells, or PBMCs.

In germline, CDR1 is MNHEY, CDR2 SVGEGT. The CDR3 sequence is 14 residues long. The ends were cut back, 2 bases at V and 1 base at J, with 9 bases in the middle. J is TRBJ2-7 and V is TRBV6-2 or TRBV6-3; possible D gene TRBD2, 6 bases. The sequencing sample was made of peripheral blood. The source is a human donor in a cohort sampled during active COVID-19. CDR3 DNA sequence: TGTGCCAGCAGTTACCGGACTACTTCCTACGAGCAGTACTTC. It is translated as CASSYRTTSYEQYF.